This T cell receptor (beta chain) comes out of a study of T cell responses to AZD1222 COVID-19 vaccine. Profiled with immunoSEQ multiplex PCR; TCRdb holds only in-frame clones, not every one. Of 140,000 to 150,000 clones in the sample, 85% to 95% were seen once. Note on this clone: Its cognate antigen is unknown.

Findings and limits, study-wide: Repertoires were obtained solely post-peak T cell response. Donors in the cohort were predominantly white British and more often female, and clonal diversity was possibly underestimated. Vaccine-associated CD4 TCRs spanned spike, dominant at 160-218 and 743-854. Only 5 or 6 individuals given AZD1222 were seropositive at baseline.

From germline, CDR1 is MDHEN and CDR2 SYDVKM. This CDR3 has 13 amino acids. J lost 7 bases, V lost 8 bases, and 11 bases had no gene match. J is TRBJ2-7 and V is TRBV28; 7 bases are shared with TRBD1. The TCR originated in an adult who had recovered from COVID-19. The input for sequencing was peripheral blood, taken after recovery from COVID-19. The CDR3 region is CASGLQGLGEQYF. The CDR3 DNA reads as TGTGCCAGCGGCTTACAGGGGCTTGGGGAGCAGTACTTC.